This T cell receptor (beta chain) was profiled in a study of Graves' ophthalmopathy and Graves' hyperthyroidism. Investigators amplified TCR beta CDR3 regions from RNA transcripts. The workflow started with a first-round RT-PCR run with HTBI primers and then moved on to a second-round multiplex PCR. MiXCR, applied by TCRdb to the multiplex PCR reads, yields one record per CDR3 protein. Counted here are 680,000 or so distinct CDR3 sequences, 22% occurring once; the ten biggest clones make up around 6.5%. Certain patients, namely those with other autoimmune diseases, uncontrolled infections, pregnancy or lactation, were excluded. The CDR3 runs to 15 residues. Germline V lookup: CDR1 MNHEY, CDR2 SVGAGI. V was clipped by 2 bases and J by 9 bases, with 19 bases between them.

The sequenced sample consisted of peripheral blood. The V and J genes are TRBV6-5 and TRBJ2-5, with D perhaps being TRBD1 or TRBD2 (5 bases each). This receptor was obtained from a woman younger than 35 with stable Graves' hyperthyroidism. Some clones in this sample may be carry-over from other donors' samples. The CDR3 DNA reads TGTGCCAGCAGTTACGATGGGCCAGAACTAGGGGCCCAGTACTTC. Translating gives CASSYDGPELGAQYF.